The 18 T cell receptor beta chains listed next were all sequenced from one sample in a study of blood T cell repertoires in COVID-19. TCRdb's copy holds only in-frame clones and misses some; the assay was immunoSEQ multiplex PCR. The sample carries about 160,000 clones, 81% recorded once. Specimen: peripheral blood. The receptors originated from a human donor in a cohort sampled during active COVID-19.

V usage is TRBV18 and J usage is TRBJ1-1; perhaps TRBD1 as D (5 bases). CDR1 and CDR2 (germline): KGHSH, LQKENI. V was clipped by 3 bases and J by 5 bases, with 16 bases between them. The CDR3 loop spans 15 amino acids. In DNA, the CDR3 is TGTGCCAGCTCACCGATCGGGCAGGGAGGGACTGAAGCTTTCTTT. Its protein is CASSPIGQGGTEAFF.

This clone appeared a single time. The chain carries TRBV2 and TRBJ2-7; 11 nucleotides line up with TRBD2. Germline CDR1 reads SNHLY; CDR2 reads FYNNEI. Unmatched junction bases numbered 5, after V lost 8 bases and J lost 2 bases. CDR3 length equals 14 residues. The DNA for the CDR3 is TGTGCCAGCGCGACGACTAGCGGGGCCTACGAGCAGTACTTC. Its translation is CASATTSGAYEQYF.

The rearrangement joins TRBV3-1 (or the pseudogene TRBV3-2) to TRBJ2-5; the D gene is possibly TRBD2 (7 bases). The CDR3 sequence is 14 residues long. In germline, CDR1 is LGHDT, CDR2 YNNKEL (reference sequence). V lost 11 bases to trimming and J lost 0 bases, with 16 bases between them. The CDR3 protein is CASGERGYQETQYF. Written as DNA, the CDR3 is TGTGCCTCAGGGGAGCGGGGTTACCAAGAGACCCAGTACTTC.

In this sample, this clone turned up a few times. V usage is TRBV7-8 and J usage is TRBJ2-7; TRBD1 might be the D (6 bases). Trimming cost V 4 bases and J 3 bases, with 16 bases left between them. Germline lookup yields CDR1 SGHVS and CDR2 FQNEAQ. This CDR3 has 15 residues. The CDR3 region has the DNA TGTGCCAGCAGCTCGGGACAACCTGGGGTCTACGAGCAGTACTTC. Its protein product is CASSSGQPGVYEQYF.

V and J are TRBV6-1 and TRBJ1-5; a possible D gene is TRBD1 (5 bases). Trimming took 4 bases from V and 7 from J, leaving 20 bases between them. Germline CDR1 is MNHNS and CDR2 is SASEGT. The CDR3 totals 16 residues. CDR3 in amino acids: CASSVARDRVWQPQHF. The DNA of the CDR3 is TGTGCCAGCAGTGTCGCGCGGGACCGAGTCTGGCAGCCCCAGCATTTT.

CDR3 amino acids: CASSPTATTGELFF. DNA of the CDR3: TGCGCCAGCAGCCCGACAGCCACCACCGGGGAGCTGTTTTTT. The V call is TRBV5-1, the J call TRBJ2-2, with D possibly being TRBD1 (5 bases). V was trimmed by 4 bases and J by 4 bases, leaving 11 bases between them. Germline V gene lookup returns CDR1 SGHRS and CDR2 YFSETQ. The CDR3 extends over 14 amino acids. The whole variable domain, remainder taken from reference TRBV5-1 and TRBJ2-2, is KAGVTQTPRYLIKTRGQQVTLSCSPISGHRSVSWYQQTPGQGLQFLFEYFSETQRNKGNFPGRFSGRQFSNSRSEMNVSTLELGDSALYLCASSPTATTGELFFGEGSRLTVL.

The CDR3 bases are TGCGCCAGCAGCCAAGATAGGGACAGGTACAATGAGCAGTTCTTC. It yields the protein CASSQDRDRYNEQFF. The chain joins TRBV4-3 to TRBJ2-1; 8 bases are a match to TRBD1. Germline lookup yields CDR1 LGHNA and CDR2 YSLEER. J gave up 4 bases and V 0 bases, and 2 bases lay outside the gene matches. The CDR3 extends over 15 amino acids.

The chain carries TRBV9 and TRBJ1-2; TRBD1 might be the D (5 bases). V lost 3 bases and J 4 bases, leaving 7 bases between the germline ends. This CDR3 contains 12 residues. From germline, CDR1 is SGDLS and CDR2 YYNGEE. The CDR3 loop is CASSAQGYGYTF. In DNA, the CDR3 is TGTGCCAGCAGCGCTCAGGGCTATGGCTACACCTTC.

The chain is built from TRBV28 and TRBJ1-5, with D hard to call. Germline V gives CDR1 MDHEN, CDR2 SYDVKM. The V and J ends lost 3 bases and 5 bases respectively, with 5 bases between them. This CDR3 region has 12 residues. CDR3 coding DNA: TGTGCCAGCAGTTTGAGCCATCAGCCCCAGCATTTT. It codes for CASSLSHQPQHF.

This chain uses TRBV3-1 (or the pseudogene TRBV3-2) with TRBJ1-3; no clear D gene. V was clipped by 4 bases and J by 0 bases, with 10 bases between them. The CDR3 has 15 residues. CDR1 and CDR2 (germline): LGHDT, YNNKEL (reference sequence). The CDR3 coding sequence is TGTGCCAGCAGCCGTACAGTCCTCTCTGGAAACACCATATATTTT. Its protein is CASSRTVLSGNTIYF.

The rearrangement uses TRBV10-3 and TRBJ2-7; TRBD1 agrees at 10 bases. This CDR3 has 13 residues. CDR1 and CDR2 from the germline V gene are ENHRY and SYGVKD. The trim removed 4 bases at V and 6 bases at J, leaving 3 bases unmatched. CDR3 coding DNA: TGTGCCATCAGTGGGGGACAGGGGACCGAGCAGTACTTC. Protein sequence: CAISGGQGTEQYF.

This chain links TRBV30 with TRBJ2-5; D possibly corresponds to TRBD2 (5 bases). CDR1 GTSNPN and CDR2 SVGIG come from the germline V gene (reference sequence). The V end was cut by 5 bases, the J end by 5 bases, with 18 bases between. The CDR3 runs to 14 residues. The CDR3 is CAWQKGALRETQYF. As DNA, the CDR3 is TGTGCCTGGCAAAAGGGAGCACTACGGGAGACCCAGTACTTC.

This rearrangement joins TRBV3-1 (or the pseudogene TRBV3-2) to TRBJ2-7, with a weak D call TRBD1 (5 bases). V lost 1 base, J lost 6 bases, and 13 bases lay in between. CDR3 length equals 14 residues. CDR1 and CDR2 (germline): LGHDT, YNNKEL (reference sequence). CDR3 sequence (DNA): TGTGCCAGCAGCCAAGTGTCAGGGTTCGGCGAGCAGTACTTC. As protein: CASSQVSGFGEQYF.

The rearrangement joins TRBV15 to TRBJ1-5; D gene unclear. This CDR3 spans 16 amino acids. Between the trimmed V and J ends, which lost 0 bases and 6 bases, there was a span of 15 bases. Germline V lookup: CDR1 LNHNV, CDR2 YYDKDF (reference sequence). CDR3 in amino acids: CATSRDQVWRPQPQHF. The CDR3 region has the DNA TGTGCCACCAGCAGAGATCAGGTTTGGCGTCCTCAGCCCCAGCATTTT. Full variable domain (remainder filled in from reference TRBV15 and TRBJ1-5): DAMVIQNPRYQVTQFGKPVTLSCSQTLNHNVMYWYQQKSSQAPKLLFHYYDKDFNNEADTPDNFQSRRPNTSFCFLDIRSPGLGDTAMYLCATSRDQVWRPQPQHFGDGTRLSIL.

This clone was seen only a few times. J is TRBJ1-1 and V is TRBV3-1 (or the pseudogene TRBV3-2); D perhaps matches TRBD1 (5 bases). CDR1 LGHDT and CDR2 YNNKEL come from the germline V gene (reference sequence). Trimming left V 3 bases short and J 5 bases short, with 13 bases between. The CDR3 has 14 amino acids. The CDR3 loop is CASSHTTAGTEAFF. CDR3 DNA sequence: TGTGCCAGCAGCCATACGACAGCGGGGACTGAAGCTTTCTTT.

The table lists this clone with a count of one. This chain links TRBV7-2 with TRBJ2-4; 7 bases are shared with TRBD1. The CDR3 is made up of 15 amino acids. J lost 5 bases, V lost 0 bases, and 4 bases had no gene match. Germline lookup yields CDR1 SGHTA and CDR2 FQGNSA. CDR3 region: CASSLATGVENIQYF. The CDR3 DNA reads as TGTGCCAGCAGCTTAGCCACAGGGGTAGAAAACATTCAGTACTTC.

The rearrangement joins TRBV11-1 to TRBJ1-1, with D possibly matching TRBD1 (6 bases). Germline V CDR1 and CDR2: SGHAT, FQDESV (reference sequence). The V end was cut by 5 bases, the J end by 13 bases, with 17 bases between. The CDR3 runs 12 residues. In DNA, the CDR3 is TGTGCCAGCAGCCCTGGACAGTTTTGGGTTTTCTTT. It is translated as CASSPGQFWVFF.

V is TRBV12-5 and J is TRBJ1-2; D gene unclear. Trimming took off 5 bases at V and 2 bases at J, with 12 bases between the two ends. Germline V gene sequence: CDR1 LGHNT, CDR2 FRNRAP. The CDR3 has 14 residues. The CDR3 loop reads CASGPGPGNYGYTF. The CDR3, as DNA: TGTGCTAGTGGTCCTGGACCGGGAAACTATGGCTACACCTTC.